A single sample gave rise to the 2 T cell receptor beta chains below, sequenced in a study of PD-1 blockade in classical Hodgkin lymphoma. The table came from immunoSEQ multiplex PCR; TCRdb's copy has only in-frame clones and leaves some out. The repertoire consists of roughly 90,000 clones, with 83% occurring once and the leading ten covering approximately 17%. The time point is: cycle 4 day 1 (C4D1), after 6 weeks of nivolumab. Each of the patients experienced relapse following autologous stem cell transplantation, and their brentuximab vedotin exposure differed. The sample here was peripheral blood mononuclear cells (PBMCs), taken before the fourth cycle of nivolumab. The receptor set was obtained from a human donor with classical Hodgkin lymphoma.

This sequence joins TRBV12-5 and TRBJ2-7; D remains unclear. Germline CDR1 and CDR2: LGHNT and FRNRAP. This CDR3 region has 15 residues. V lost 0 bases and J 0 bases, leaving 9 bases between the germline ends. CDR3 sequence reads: CASGLVHGNSYEQYF. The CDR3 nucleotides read TGTGCTAGTGGTTTGGTACATGGAAACTCCTACGAGCAGTACTTC.

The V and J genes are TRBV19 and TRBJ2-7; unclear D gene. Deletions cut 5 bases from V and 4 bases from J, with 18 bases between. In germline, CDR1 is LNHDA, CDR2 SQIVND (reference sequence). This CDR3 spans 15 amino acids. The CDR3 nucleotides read TGTGCCAGTAGTGTAACGCCCCAGGCCTCATACGAGCAGTACTTC. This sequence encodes CASSVTPQASYEQYF.